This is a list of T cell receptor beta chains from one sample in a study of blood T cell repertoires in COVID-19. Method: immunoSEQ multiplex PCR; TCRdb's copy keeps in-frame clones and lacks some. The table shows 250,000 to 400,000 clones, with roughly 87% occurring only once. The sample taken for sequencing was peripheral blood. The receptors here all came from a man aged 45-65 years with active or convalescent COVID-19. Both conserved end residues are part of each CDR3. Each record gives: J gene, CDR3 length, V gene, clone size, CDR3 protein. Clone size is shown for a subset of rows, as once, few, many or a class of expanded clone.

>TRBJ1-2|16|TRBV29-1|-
CSVESRSAGVVDGYTF
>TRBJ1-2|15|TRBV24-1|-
CATSSPGREGYGYTF
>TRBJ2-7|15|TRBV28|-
CASSLSASGSYEQYF
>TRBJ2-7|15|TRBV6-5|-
CASTPGQGRLYEQYF
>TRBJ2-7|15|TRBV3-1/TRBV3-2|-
CASSLGLNPLYEQYF
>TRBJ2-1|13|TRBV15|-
CATSRGPGYEQFF
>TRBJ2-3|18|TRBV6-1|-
CASSEAPGWYRETDTQYF
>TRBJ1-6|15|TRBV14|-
CASSQVGGGGSPLHF
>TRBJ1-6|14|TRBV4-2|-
CASSPGTDNSPLHF
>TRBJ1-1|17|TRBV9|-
CASSVDLEGAQNTEAFF
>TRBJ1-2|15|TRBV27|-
CASSPGEGPVYGYTF
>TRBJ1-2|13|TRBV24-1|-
CATSDFSGQGYTF
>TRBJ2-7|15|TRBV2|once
CASREGLPSSYEQYF
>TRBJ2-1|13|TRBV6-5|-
CASSYTTGPEQFF
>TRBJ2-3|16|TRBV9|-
CASSVGTGQRTDTQYF
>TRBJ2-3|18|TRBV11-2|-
CASSLAGGGQGRTDTQYF
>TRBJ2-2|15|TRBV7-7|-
CASSLGGADTGELFF
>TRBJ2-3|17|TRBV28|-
CASSHAPGLAGADTQYF
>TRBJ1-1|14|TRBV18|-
CASSTQGAGTEAFF
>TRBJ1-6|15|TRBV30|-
CAWTAGYSYNSPLHF